Listed here are 8 T cell receptor beta chains from one sample, sequenced in a study of T cell clonotyping in hematopoietic cell transplantation. Assay: immunoSEQ multiplex PCR; the TCRdb copy retains only in-frame clones and omits some. The sample has 16,000 or so clones; around 71% are singletons. The sequenced sample consisted of peripheral blood mononuclear cells. The origin of the receptors is a woman aged 60-70 years in good health. Some clones in this sample may be carry-over from other donors' samples.

This clone was picked up a small number of times. The CDR3 here is CASSLGQGGNEKLFF. CDR3 in DNA: TGTGCCAGCAGCTTAGGTCAGGGGGGTAACGAAAAACTGTTTTTT. V gene TRBV7-8 combines with J gene TRBJ1-4; TRBD1 matches 7 bases. The trim removed 1 base at V and 8 bases at J, leaving 7 bases unmatched. CDR1 and CDR2 (germline): SGHVS, FQNEAQ. This CDR3 is built from 15 residues.

This clone was detected only a few times. The rearrangement uses TRBV6-1 and TRBJ1-1; D not certain. CDR1 is MNHNS and CDR2 is SASEGT in the germline V gene. CDR3 size: 12 residues. The ends were cut back, 7 bases at V and 0 bases at J, with 6 bases in the middle. The CDR3 protein is CASTYMNTEAFF. The CDR3 DNA sequence: TGTGCCAGCACGTACATGAACACTGAAGCTTTCTTT.

The chain joins TRBV6-6 to TRBJ1-2; TRBD1 aligns across 7 bases. V lost 0 bases and J lost 4; bases outside the gene matches: 8. The CDR3 extends over 16 amino acids. Germline V gene lookup returns CDR1 MNHNY and CDR2 SVGAGI (reference sequence). CDR3 sequence: CASSYSKGGDPYGYTF. CDR3 bases: TGTGCCAGCAGTTACTCGAAAGGGGGCGATCCCTATGGCTACACCTTC.

V usage is TRBV5-1 and J usage is TRBJ2-5; TRBD1 aligns across 7 bases. V was pared by 5 bases and J by 4 bases, with 11 bases of the junction left unmatched. The CDR3 is made up of 15 amino acids. Germline CDR1 reads SGHRS; CDR2 reads YFSETQ. The CDR3: CASRETGQRAETQYF. CDR3 nucleotide sequence: TGCGCCAGCAGGGAGACAGGGCAGAGGGCAGAGACCCAGTACTTC.

The CDR3 nucleotides are TGTGCCAGCAGCCAAGTTGACAGGGGCAATTCACCCCTCCACTTT. Protein sequence: CASSQVDRGNSPLHF. V usage is TRBV4-2 and J usage is TRBJ1-6; 8 bases line up with TRBD1. V lost 1 base to trimming and J lost 7 bases; unmatched junction nucleotides: 3. The CDR3 has 15 residues. Germline CDR1 reads LGHNA; CDR2 reads YNFKEQ.

The chain combines TRBV2 with TRBJ1-6, with unresolved D. Trimming removed 6 bases from V and 0 bases from J, with 9 bases in between. The CDR3 totals 15 residues. Per the germline V gene, CDR1 is SNHLY and CDR2 is FYNNEI. The CDR3 loop reads CASSLQSSYNSPLHF. The DNA of the CDR3 is TGTGCCAGCAGCCTACAGAGCTCCTATAATTCACCCCTCCACTTT.

The chain uses TRBV9 and TRBJ2-7; 12 bases fit TRBD1. J gave up 6 bases and V 6 bases, and 7 bases lay outside the gene matches. The germline gives CDR1 SGDLS, CDR2 YYNGEE. This CDR3 region has 14 residues. The CDR3 loop is CASTSGTGGFEQYF. CDR3 coding DNA: TGTGCCAGCACATCGGGGACAGGGGGCTTCGAGCAGTACTTC.

This clone was detected a few times. J is TRBJ2-5 and V is TRBV5-1; the match to TRBD2 covers 7 bases. V shed 3 bases, J shed 5 bases, and the junction held 10 bases outside the gene matches. Germline-derived CDR1 and CDR2 are SGHRS and YFSETQ. This CDR3 is 15 amino acids long. In nucleotides, the CDR3 is TGCGCCAGCAGCTCGATAGCGGGTAACGGGGAGACCCAGTACTTC. Amino acids: CASSSIAGNGETQYF.